The present TCR beta chain was sequenced within a study of T cell responses to AZD1222 COVID-19 vaccine. General study results and limits: Reportedly, nearly half the spike-specific TCRs target unmutated variant regions. Increases in Spike-specific TCR breadth and depth were seen after two AZD1222 doses.

This CDR3 comprises 16 residues. CDR1 and CDR2 (germline): LNHDA, SQIVND (reference sequence). The V and J ends lost 1 base and 2 bases, in that order; junction bases with no gene match: 2. About this clone: What it binds is unknown.

Libraries were prepared by immunoSEQ multiplex PCR; TCRdb keeps only in-frame clonotypes and omits some of them. This sample has 140,000 or so clones, with around 89% found just once. This sequence was found in an adult who received the AZD1222 COVID-19 vaccine. The sample was peripheral blood, taken 28 days after the second AZD1222 dose. The V call is TRBV19, the J call TRBJ2-7; 13 positions match TRBD2. The CDR3 DNA is TGTGCCAGTAGTATAGGGACTAGCGGGAGTGCCTACGAGCAGTACTTC. The encoded protein is CASSIGTSGSAYEQYF.